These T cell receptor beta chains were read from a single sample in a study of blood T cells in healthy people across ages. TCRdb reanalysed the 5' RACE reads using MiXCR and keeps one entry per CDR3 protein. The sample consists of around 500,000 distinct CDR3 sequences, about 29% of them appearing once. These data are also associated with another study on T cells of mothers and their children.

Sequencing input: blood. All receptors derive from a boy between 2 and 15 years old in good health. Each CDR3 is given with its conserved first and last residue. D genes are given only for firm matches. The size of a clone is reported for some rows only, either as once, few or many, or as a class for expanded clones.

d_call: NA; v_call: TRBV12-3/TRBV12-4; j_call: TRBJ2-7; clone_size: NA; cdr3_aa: CASRRTESYEQYF; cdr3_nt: TGTGCCAGCAGGAGGACGGAATCCTACGAGCAGTACTTC
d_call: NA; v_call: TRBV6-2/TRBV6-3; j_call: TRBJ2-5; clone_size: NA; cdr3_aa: CASMRAGQETQYF; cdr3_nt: TGTGCCAGCATGCGGGCAGGCCAAGAGACCCAGTACTTC
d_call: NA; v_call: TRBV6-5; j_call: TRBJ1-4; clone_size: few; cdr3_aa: CASMRTLNEKLFF; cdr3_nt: TGTGCCAGCATGCGGACCTTGAATGAAAAACTGTTTTTT
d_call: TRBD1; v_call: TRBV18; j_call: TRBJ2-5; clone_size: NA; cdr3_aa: CASSPPGQVGRETQYF; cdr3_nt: TGTGCCAGCTCACCACCGGGACAGGTCGGTCGAGAGACCCAGTACTTC
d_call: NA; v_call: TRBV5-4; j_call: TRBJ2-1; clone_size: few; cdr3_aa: CASSLYGGNEQFF; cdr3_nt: TGTGCCAGCAGTTTATACGGCGGCAATGAGCAGTTCTTC
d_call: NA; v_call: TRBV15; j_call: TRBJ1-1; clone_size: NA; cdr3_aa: CATSGDGRAEAFF; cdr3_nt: TGTGCCACCAGCGGGGACGGAAGGGCTGAAGCTTTCTTT
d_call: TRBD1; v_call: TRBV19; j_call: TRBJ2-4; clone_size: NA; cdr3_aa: CASGQGGGIQYF; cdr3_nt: TGTGCCAGTGGACAGGGCGGTGGCATTCAGTACTTC
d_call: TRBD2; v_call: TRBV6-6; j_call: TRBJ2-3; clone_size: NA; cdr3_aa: CASSYRLAGGPDTQYF; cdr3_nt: TGTGCCAGCAGTTACAGACTAGCGGGGGGGCCAGATACGCAGTATTTT
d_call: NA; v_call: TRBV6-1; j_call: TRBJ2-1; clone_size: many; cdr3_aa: CASSGGRRSSYNEQFF; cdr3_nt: TGTGCCAGCAGTGGGGGCAGGAGGAGCTCCTACAATGAGCAGTTCTTC
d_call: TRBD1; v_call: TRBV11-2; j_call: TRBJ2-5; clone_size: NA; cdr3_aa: CASSLGRGTGALETQYF; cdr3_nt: TGTGCCAGCAGCTTAGGCCGGGGGACAGGGGCCTTGGAGACCCAGTACTTC
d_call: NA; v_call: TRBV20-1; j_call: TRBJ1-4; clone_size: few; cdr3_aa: CSATSGGPGEKLFF; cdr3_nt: TGCAGTGCTACCAGCGGGGGTCCAGGGGAAAAACTGTTTTTT
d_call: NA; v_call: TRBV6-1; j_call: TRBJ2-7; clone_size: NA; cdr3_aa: CSTTRGPPTYEQYF; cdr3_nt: TGTTCTACAACGAGGGGACCCCCGACCTACGAGCAGTACTTC
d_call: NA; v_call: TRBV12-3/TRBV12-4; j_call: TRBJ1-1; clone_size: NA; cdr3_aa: CATTRGEGAEAFF; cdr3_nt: TGTGCCACCACGAGGGGGGAAGGGGCTGAAGCTTTCTTT
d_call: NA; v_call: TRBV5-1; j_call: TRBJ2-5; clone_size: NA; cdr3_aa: CARWTDQETQYF; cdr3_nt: TGCGCCAGGTGGACAGACCAAGAGACCCAGTACTTC
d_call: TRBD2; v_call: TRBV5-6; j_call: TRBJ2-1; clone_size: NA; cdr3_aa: CASSLGWGGHEQFF; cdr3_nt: TGTGCCAGCAGCCTCGGGTGGGGGGGACATGAGCAGTTCTTC
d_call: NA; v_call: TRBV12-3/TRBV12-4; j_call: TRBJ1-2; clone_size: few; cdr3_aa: CASSTRTGYTF; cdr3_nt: TGTGCCAGCAGTACCCGGACAGGCTACACCTTC
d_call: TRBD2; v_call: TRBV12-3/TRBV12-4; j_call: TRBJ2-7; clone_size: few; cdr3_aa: CASRGLAGHSYEQYF; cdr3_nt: TGTGCCAGCAGGGGACTAGCGGGGCACTCCTACGAGCAGTACTTC
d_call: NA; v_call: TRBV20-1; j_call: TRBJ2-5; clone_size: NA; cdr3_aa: CSVRTGLLQSF; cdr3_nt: TGCAGTGTTAGGACGGGATTGCTGCAGTCCTTC
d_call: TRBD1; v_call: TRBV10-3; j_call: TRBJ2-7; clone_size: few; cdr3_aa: CAISGPLTGSSYEQYF; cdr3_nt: TGTGCCATCAGTGGACCGTTGACAGGGTCTTCCTACGAGCAGTACTTC
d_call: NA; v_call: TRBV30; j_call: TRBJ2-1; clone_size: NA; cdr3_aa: CVSLSGYNEQFF; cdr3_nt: TGTGTCTCCCTTAGTGGGTACAATGAGCAGTTCTTC
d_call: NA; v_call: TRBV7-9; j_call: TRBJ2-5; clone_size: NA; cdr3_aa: CASCPALSVQETQYF; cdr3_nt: TGTGCCAGCTGTCCAGCCCTTAGCGTTCAGGAGACCCAGTACTTC
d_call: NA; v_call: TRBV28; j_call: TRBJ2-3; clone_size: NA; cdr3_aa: CASSETGAEVETQYF; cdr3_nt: TGTGCCAGCAGTGAGACAGGCGCGGAGGTGGAGACGCAGTATTTT
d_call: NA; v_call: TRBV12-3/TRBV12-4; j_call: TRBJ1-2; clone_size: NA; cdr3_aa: CASSLDQGYTF; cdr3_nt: TGTGCCAGCAGTTTGGACCAGGGTTACACCTTC
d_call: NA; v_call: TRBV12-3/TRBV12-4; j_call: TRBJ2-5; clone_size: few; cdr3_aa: CASSSVPPGTQYF; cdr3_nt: TGTGCCAGCAGTTCAGTTCCCCCAGGGACCCAGTACTTC
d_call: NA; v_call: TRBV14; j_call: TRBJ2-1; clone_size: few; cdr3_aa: CASSQDNLPLYNEQFF; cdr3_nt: TGTGCCAGCAGCCAAGATAACTTACCTCTCTACAATGAGCAGTTCTTC
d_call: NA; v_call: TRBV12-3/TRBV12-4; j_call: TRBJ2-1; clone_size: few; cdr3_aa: CASSPAGNSHEQFF; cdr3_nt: TGTGCCAGCTCCCCGGCGGGCAACTCGCATGAGCAGTTCTTC
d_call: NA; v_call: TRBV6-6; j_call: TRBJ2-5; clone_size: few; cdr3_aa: CASSGSTIETQYF; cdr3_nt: TGTGCCAGCAGCGGTAGCACGATCGAGACCCAGTACTTC
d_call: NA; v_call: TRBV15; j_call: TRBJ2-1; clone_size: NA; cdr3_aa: CATSRGPGLDEQFF; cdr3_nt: TGTGCCACCAGCAGAGGTCCTGGGTTGGATGAGCAGTTCTTC
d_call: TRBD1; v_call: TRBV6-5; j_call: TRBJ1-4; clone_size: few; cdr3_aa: CASLDRAREKLFF; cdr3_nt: TGTGCCAGCTTGGACAGGGCTCGTGAAAAACTGTTTTTT
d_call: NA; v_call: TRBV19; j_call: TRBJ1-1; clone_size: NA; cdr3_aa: CASSMEGPSTEAFF; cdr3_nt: TGTGCCAGTAGTATGGAGGGGCCGAGCACTGAAGCTTTCTTT
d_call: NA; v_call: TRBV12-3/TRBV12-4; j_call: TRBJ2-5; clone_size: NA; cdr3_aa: CASRAQGYQETQYF; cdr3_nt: TGTGCCAGCAGGGCACAGGGCTACCAAGAGACCCAGTACTTC
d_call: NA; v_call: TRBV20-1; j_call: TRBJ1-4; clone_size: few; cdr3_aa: CSARVGSISEKLFF; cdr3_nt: TGCAGTGCTAGAGTGGGGTCCATTTCTGAAAAACTGTTTTTT
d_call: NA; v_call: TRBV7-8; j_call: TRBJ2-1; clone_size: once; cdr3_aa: CASSLRLGEYGEQFF; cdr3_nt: TGTGCCAGCAGCCTACGACTAGGGGAGTACGGTGAGCAGTTCTTC
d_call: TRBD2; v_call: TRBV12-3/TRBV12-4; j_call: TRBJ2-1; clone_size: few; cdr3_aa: CASTLTSGELWPYNEQFF; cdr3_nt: TGTGCCAGCACCTTGACTAGCGGAGAGCTATGGCCCTACAATGAGCAGTTCTTC
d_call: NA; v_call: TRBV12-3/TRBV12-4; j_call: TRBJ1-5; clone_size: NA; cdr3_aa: CASSLVGANQPQHF; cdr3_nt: TGTGCCAGCAGTTTAGTGGGGGCCAATCAGCCCCAGCATTTT
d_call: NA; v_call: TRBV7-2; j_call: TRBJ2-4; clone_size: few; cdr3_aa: CASSLADSYLAKNIQYF; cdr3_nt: TGTGCCAGCAGCTTAGCAGACAGTTATCTAGCCAAAAACATTCAGTACTTC
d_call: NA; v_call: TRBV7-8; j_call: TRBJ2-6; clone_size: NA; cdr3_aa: CASSLAFLGARGAANVLTF; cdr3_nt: TGTGCCAGCAGCTTAGCTTTTCTGGGAGCCAGAGGTGCGGCCAACGTCCTGACTTTC
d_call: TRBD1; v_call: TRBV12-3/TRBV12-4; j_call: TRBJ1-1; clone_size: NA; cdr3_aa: CASSHSGTGGTEAFF; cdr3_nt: TGTGCCAGCAGTCACTCCGGGACAGGGGGTACTGAAGCTTTCTTT
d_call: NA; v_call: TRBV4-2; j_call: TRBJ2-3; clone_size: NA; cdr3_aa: CASSETLTDTQYF; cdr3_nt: TGTGCCAGCAGCGAGACCCTCACAGATACGCAGTATTTT
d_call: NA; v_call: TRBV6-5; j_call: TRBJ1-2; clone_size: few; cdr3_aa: CASSQTSSGGYTF; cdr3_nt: TGTGCCAGCAGCCAGACTTCATCGGGAGGCTACACCTTC